One and the same sample provided the 28 T cell receptor beta chains below, sequenced in a study of siplizumab effects on memory and regulatory T cells. Libraries were prepared by immunoSEQ multiplex PCR; TCRdb keeps only in-frame clonotypes and omits some of them. The sample has just over 60,000 clones, 65% to 80% seen once. Sequencing was performed on memory CD4+ T cells sorted from blood. These receptors were obtained from a human donor in good health.

The chain employs TRBV11-2 and TRBJ1-1; maybe TRBD1 (6 bases). The CDR3 has 12 residues. V lost 3 bases and J 13 bases, leaving 15 bases between the germline ends. CDR1 is SGHAT and CDR2 is FQNNGV in the germline V gene. The CDR3 sequence: CASSFEGGLGFF. Here the CDR3 DNA reads TGTGCCAGCAGCTTTGAGGGGGGGCTGGGTTTCTTT.

The chain couples TRBV21-1 to TRBJ2-7; TRBD1 reflects the table's D call only, with no check against the DNA. TRBV21-1 is flagged as a pseudogene. CDR3 length: 16 residues. The DNA of the CDR3 is TGTGCCAGCAGCAAAGAAGGCAGGGGCCGGTCCTACGAGCAGTACTTC. Amino acids: CASSKEGRGRSYEQYF.

A few counts support this clone. This chain connects TRBV7-8 to TRBJ1-6; 9 nucleotides agree with TRBD1. With 5 bases clipped from V and 18 bases from J, the junction kept 8 bases outside the gene matches. The CDR3 covers 12 residues. Germline V gene lookup returns CDR1 SGHVS and CDR2 FQNEAQ. As DNA, the CDR3 is TGTGCCAGCAGCGCGGGACAGGGACTGCCCCACTTT. This codes for CASSAGQGLPHF. Full variable domain (outside the CDR3, taken from reference TRBV7-8 and TRBJ1-6): GAGVSQSPRYKVAKRGQDVALRCDPISGHVSLFWYQQALGQGPEFLTYFQNEAQLDKSGLPSDRFFAERPEGSVSTLKIQRTQQEDSAVYLCASSAGQGLPHFGNGTRLTVT.

The genes are TRBV19 and TRBJ2-3, with D maybe TRBD2 (5 bases). The CDR3 loop spans 13 amino acids. Germline V gene sequence: CDR1 LNHDA, CDR2 SQIVND (reference sequence). The V end lost 5 bases, the J end lost 8 bases, and 14 bases lay between the germline ends. CDR3 in amino acids: CASSAEGRATQYF. The CDR3 nucleotides are TGTGCCAGTAGTGCCGAGGGAAGGGCTACGCAGTATTTT.

V gene TRBV5-5 combines with J gene TRBJ1-6; D gene ambiguous. CDR3 length equals 16 residues. Trimming took off 0 bases at V and 7 bases at J, with 14 bases between the two ends. From germline, CDR1 is SGHKS and CDR2 YYEKEE (reference sequence). The CDR3 spells CASSLDTFQPNSPLHF. The CDR3 DNA sequence: TGTGCCAGCAGCTTGGATACGTTCCAACCGAATTCACCCCTCCACTTT.

This chain joins TRBV6-1 and TRBJ2-3, with 7 bases lining up with TRBD2. Trimming removed 7 bases from V and 1 base from J; junction bases left unmatched: 8. The CDR3 has 15 residues. Germline V gene sequence: CDR1 MNHNS, CDR2 SASEGT. The CDR3 DNA sequence: TGTGCCAGCAATGGGGGGGGAGCTCGCACAGATACGCAGTATTTT. It codes for CASNGGGARTDTQYF.

This chain joins TRBV18 and TRBJ1-5; 10 positions agree with TRBD1. There are 16 residues in the CDR3. V lost 1 base, J lost 7 bases, and 7 bases stayed unmatched. CDR1 is KGHSH and CDR2 is LQKENI in the germline V gene. The CDR3 sequence: CASSPLPGTGEQPQHF. The CDR3 nucleotides read TGTGCCAGCTCACCACTCCCCGGGACAGGGGAACAGCCCCAGCATTTT.

The chain links TRBV30 to TRBJ1-3; 8 positions match TRBD1. With 0 bases clipped from V and 10 bases from J, the junction kept 2 bases outside the gene matches. Looked up from germline, CDR1 is GTSNPN and CDR2 is SVGIG (reference sequence). CDR3 size: 12 residues. Here the CDR3 DNA reads TGTGCCTGGAGTGTACAGGGGGGGACCATATATTTT. The encoded protein is CAWSVQGGTIYF.

This clone was detected a few times. This chain connects TRBV5-1 to TRBJ2-5, with D perhaps matching TRBD1 or TRBD2 (5 bases each). The CDR3 has 16 amino acids. Germline loops: CDR1 SGHRS, CDR2 YFSETQ. The V gene lost 4 bases and the J gene lost 1 base, with 17 bases spanning the gap. CDR3 sequence: CASSKGQGPTQETQYF. The CDR3 DNA follows: TGCGCCAGCAGCAAAGGCCAGGGACCGACCCAAGAGACCCAGTACTTC.

The V gene is TRBV6-5, the J gene TRBJ2-5; D is unresolved. The CDR3 length is 12 residues. Deletions cut 0 bases from V and 5 bases from J, with 4 bases between. The germline CDR1 and CDR2 sequences are MNHEY and SVGAGI. DNA for the CDR3: TGTGCCAGCAGTTACTCGAAGGAGACCCAGTACTTC. Translated, it gives CASSYSKETQYF.

The rearrangement links TRBV7-8 to TRBJ1-5; the D gene is possibly TRBD1 (5 bases). The CDR3 contains 15 residues. CDR1 SGHVS and CDR2 FQNEAQ come from the germline V gene. With 1 base removed from V and 5 bases from J, the gap between germline ends came to 12 bases. The CDR3 DNA is TGTGCCAGCAGCTTAGTAGGAGGAGGGGATCAGCCCCAGCATTTT. Its protein product is CASSLVGGGDQPQHF.

This clone was counted between two and nine times. The chain carries TRBV25-1 and TRBJ1-1; no clear D gene. The CDR3 sequence is 12 residues long. From germline, CDR1 is MGHDK and CDR2 SYGVNS. Trimming left V 6 bases short and J 4 bases short, with 9 bases between. For the CDR3, the DNA is TGTGCCAGCAGGGATAGGGTCACTGAAGCTTTCTTT. Residues: CASRDRVTEAFF. Drawing the rest from reference TRBV25-1 and TRBJ1-1, the complete variable domain is EADIYQTPRYLVIGTGKKITLECSQTMGHDKMYWYQQDPGMELHLIHYSYGVNSTEKGDLSSESTVSRIRTEHFPLTLESARPSHTSQYLCASRDRVTEAFFGQGTRLTVV.

This chain joins TRBV28 and TRBJ1-6, with TRBD1 matching 8 bases. Germline CDR1 is MDHEN and CDR2 is SYDVKM. Trimming cost V 3 bases and J 10 bases; bases outside gene matches: 8. The CDR3 is made up of 15 amino acids. The CDR3 DNA sequence: TGTGCCAGCAGTTTTTTACCGACAGGGGCCTCACCCCTCCACTTT. Translating it yields CASSFLPTGASPLHF. The full variable domain, completed using reference TRBV28 and TRBJ1-6, is DVKVTQSSRYLVKRTGEKVFLECVQDMDHENMFWYRQDPGLGLRLIYFSYDVKMKEKGDIPEGYSVSREKKERFSLILESASTNQTSMYLCASSFLPTGASPLHFGNGTRLTVT.

The chain links TRBV4-2 to TRBJ2-1, with 10 positions matching TRBD1. The V gene's germline CDR1 is LGHNA and CDR2 YNFKEQ. This CDR3 has 17 residues. V gave up 3 bases and J gave up 3 bases; unmatched junction bases: 8. The CDR3 nucleotides are TGTGCCAGCAGCCAGGGACAGACAGGGGGCTTCTACAATGAGCAGTTCTTC. Translating it yields CASSQGQTGGFYNEQFF.

The V gene is TRBV7-2, the J gene TRBJ1-4, with TRBD1 as a possible D gene (5 bases). V was shortened by 2 bases and J by 5 bases, with 12 bases between the two germline ends. CDR1 SGHTA and CDR2 FQGNSA come from the germline V gene. The CDR3 spans 15 residues. In DNA form, the CDR3 reads TGTGCCAGCAGCTTAAGCGCAGGGAAAAATGAAAAACTGTTTTTT. Its protein is CASSLSAGKNEKLFF.

V is TRBV10-1 and J is TRBJ2-1; possibly TRBD1 for D (5 bases). The CDR3 runs 16 residues. V shed 1 base and J shed 3 bases, with 13 bases lying between them. CDR1 and CDR2 from the germline V gene are WNHNN and SYGVQD (reference sequence). CDR3 DNA sequence: TGCGCCAGCAGTGAGTATGGGAAGGGGTACTACAATGAGCAGTTCTTC. Protein sequence: CASSEYGKGYYNEQFF.

The CDR3 protein is CASSFRRTGGETQYF. The CDR3 bases are TGTGCCAGCAGCTTCCGGAGGACGGGCGGAGAGACCCAGTACTTC. This sequence joins TRBV11-2 and TRBJ2-5, with a tentative D call TRBD2 (5 bases). CDR1 and CDR2 (germline): SGHAT, FQNNGV. This CDR3 spans 15 amino acids. V was pared by 3 bases and J by 4 bases, with 15 bases between.

The V gene is TRBV6-4, the J gene TRBJ2-3; D gene ambiguous. Trimming cost V 0 bases and J 1 base, with 5 bases left between them. Germline CDR1 MRHNA, CDR2 SNTAGT. This CDR3 has 14 residues. Written as DNA, the CDR3 is TGTGCCAGCAGTGACTCGAGAGGCACAGATACGCAGTATTTT. Protein sequence: CASSDSRGTDTQYF.

The rearrangement links TRBV6-6 to TRBJ2-5, with D uncertain. V was pared by 2 bases and J by 5 bases, with 9 bases between. This CDR3 is 13 amino acids long. The germline V gene encodes CDR1 MNHNY and CDR2 SVGAGI (reference sequence). CDR3 DNA sequence: TGTGCCAGCAGTTACGTACGGAAGGAGACCCAGTACTTC. This encodes CASSYVRKETQYF.

This clone occurred many times. The V and J genes are TRBV27 and TRBJ1-5; unclear D gene. Germline V CDR1 and CDR2: MNHEY, SMNVEV (reference sequence). The V end lost 4 bases, the J end lost 8 bases, and 15 bases lay between the germline ends. This CDR3 comprises 14 residues. The CDR3 spells CASSSNSLREPQHF. CDR3 in DNA: TGTGCCAGCAGTTCAAATAGTCTCAGAGAGCCCCAGCATTTT.

The chain couples TRBV7-2 to TRBJ1-6; D not resolved. The V end lost 4 bases, the J end lost 9 bases, and 7 bases lay between the germline ends. The CDR3 consists of 12 residues. The germline V gene encodes CDR1 SGHTA and CDR2 FQGNSA. CDR3 nucleotides: TGTGCCAGCAGCTCAGATGGTTCACCCCTCCACTTT. Translated, it gives CASSSDGSPLHF.

This chain links TRBV5-1 with TRBJ2-5; tentative D call: TRBD1 (5 bases). The germline CDR1 and CDR2 sequences are SGHRS and YFSETQ. V gave up 4 bases and J gave up 5 bases, with 18 bases separating them. The CDR3 is made up of 15 amino acids. The CDR3 loop is CASSARVGAGETQYF. The CDR3 nucleotides are TGCGCCAGCAGCGCCCGAGTAGGGGCAGGGGAGACCCAGTACTTC.

The V call is TRBV14, the J call TRBJ2-1; 8 nucleotides match TRBD2. J was trimmed by 5 bases and V by 4 bases; bases with no gene match: 16. CDR3 length: 18 amino acids. The germline gives CDR1 SGHDN, CDR2 FVKESK. The CDR3: CASSLKPGGATANNEQFF. The CDR3 DNA sequence: TGTGCCAGCAGCCTCAAACCCGGGGGGGCGACGGCCAACAATGAGCAGTTCTTC.

V and J are TRBV5-5 and TRBJ1-5; 9 nucleotides match TRBD1. Germline CDR1 SGHKS, CDR2 YYEKEE (reference sequence). V lost 4 bases, J lost 11 bases, and 13 bases stayed unmatched. This CDR3 region has 15 residues. The CDR3 reads CASSTTDRGSGAQHF. In DNA, the CDR3 is TGTGCCAGCAGCACAACGGACAGGGGAAGTGGGGCCCAGCATTTT.

The V and J genes are TRBV6-4 and TRBJ2-1; 9 bases are shared with TRBD1. Germline V lookup: CDR1 MRHNA, CDR2 SNTAGT. The CDR3 contains 15 residues. The V and J ends lost 6 bases and 3 bases, in that order; junction bases with no gene match: 6. The CDR3 spells CASSRTGANYNEQFF. In nucleotides, the CDR3 is TGTGCCAGCAGCCGGACAGGGGCGAACTACAATGAGCAGTTCTTC.

In this sample, this clone turned up once. The chain couples TRBV7-3 to TRBJ1-1, with a possible D match to TRBD1 (5 bases). Per the germline V gene, CDR1 is SGHTA and CDR2 is FQGTGA. Trimming shortened V by 5 bases and J by 0 bases, and 7 bases separated the two germline ends. The CDR3 spans 13 residues. CDR3 loop: CASSPTVNTEAFF. The CDR3 DNA sequence: TGTGCCAGCAGCCCGACAGTGAACACTGAAGCTTTCTTT.

V usage is TRBV10-3 and J usage is TRBJ1-5; 9 bases match TRBD1. J gave up 0 bases and V 6 bases, and 9 bases lay outside the gene matches. From germline, CDR1 is ENHRY and CDR2 SYGVKD. This CDR3 is built from 17 residues. CDR3 DNA sequence: TGTGCCATCAGCCCCGGGACAGGGTTGTCTAGCAATCAGCCCCAGCATTTT. Translated: CAISPGTGLSSNQPQHF.

V gene TRBV28 combines with J gene TRBJ1-1; D uncertain. Germline CDR1 is MDHEN and CDR2 is SYDVKM. Trimming pared 2 bases from V and 4 bases from J, leaving 14 bases between. This CDR3 spans 15 amino acids. CDR3 DNA sequence: TGTGCCAGCAGTTTAGGTGCCTCCTACGGCACTGAAGCTTTCTTT. It translates to CASSLGASYGTEAFF.